A single sample gave rise to the 31 T cell receptor beta chains below, sequenced in a study of graft-versus-host responses after intestinal transplantation. Generated by immunoSEQ multiplex PCR, the TCRdb table keeps only in-frame clones and is missing some. The sample holds about 100,000 clones; about 88% are singletons and the top ten take over 0.95%. Antigens of these TCRs are unknown. The sample in question was unstimulated CD4+ T cells sorted from spleen or lymph node cells, obtained before transplant. The receptors were gathered from a human donor who was the organ donor for an intestinal transplant.

The chain uses TRBV5-1 and TRBJ2-2, with D perhaps TRBD1 (6 bases). The V end was cut by 4 bases, the J end by 4 bases, with 11 bases between. From germline, CDR1 is SGHRS and CDR2 YFSETQ. The CDR3 spans 14 residues. The CDR3 bases are TGCGCCAGCAGCCCGGACAGACCCACCGGGGAGCTGTTTTTT. Translating it yields CASSPDRPTGELFF.

The chain combines TRBV4-1 with TRBJ2-3; TRBD2 matches at 7 bases. The CDR3 is made up of 16 amino acids. J was trimmed by 6 bases and V by 2 bases; bases with no gene match: 11. Germline CDR1 and CDR2: MGHRA and YSYEKL. The CDR3, as DNA: TGCGCCAGCAGCCAAAGACCCGGGGGAGGGATTGATACGCAGTATTTT. This encodes CASSQRPGGGIDTQYF.

This chain links TRBV6-1 with TRBJ2-3; D is ambiguous. CDR1 and CDR2 (germline): MNHNS, SASEGT. Trimming stripped 6 bases from V and 0 bases from J, with 10 bases between. The CDR3 extends over 14 amino acids. The CDR3 DNA follows: TGTGCCAGCAGGCAAATTTCTAGCACAGATACGCAGTATTTT. Protein: CASRQISSTDTQYF.

The rearrangement links TRBV29-1 to TRBJ2-3, with D possibly TRBD2 on 5 matching bases. CDR3 length equals 11 residues. Germline lookup yields CDR1 SQVTM and CDR2 ANQGSEA. Trimming shortened V by 7 bases and J by 2 bases, and 7 bases separated the two germline ends. The CDR3 coding sequence is TGCAGCGCCGGGGACACAGATACGCAGTATTTT. Residues: CSAGDTDTQYF.

The chain employs TRBV6-6 and TRBJ2-5; D unresolved. This CDR3 spans 13 amino acids. The ends were cut back, 6 bases at V and 1 base at J, with 9 bases in the middle. CDR1 is MNHNY, CDR2 SVGAGI, per germline (reference sequence). The CDR3 sequence is CASRRLPQETQYF. The CDR3 DNA is TGTGCCAGCAGGAGACTGCCCCAAGAGACCCAGTACTTC.

The chain is built from TRBV10-2 and TRBJ1-2; 7 bases align to TRBD1. V was pared by 8 bases and J by 0 bases, with 6 bases of the junction left unmatched. The CDR3 runs 14 residues. Per germline, CDR1 WSHSY and CDR2 SAAADI. This CDR3 is CASGIGTANYGYTF. The CDR3 DNA reads TGCGCCAGCGGAATCGGGACAGCTAACTATGGCTACACCTTC.

The rearrangement links TRBV30 to TRBJ1-3, with TRBD1 as a possible D gene (5 bases). CDR1 and CDR2 (germline): GTSNPN, SVGIG (reference sequence). CDR3 length: 13 residues. V lost 2 bases and J 4 bases, leaving 9 bases between the germline ends. The CDR3 DNA reads TGTGCCTGGAGTCTAGGACACGGAAACACCATATATTTT. Translated: CAWSLGHGNTIYF.

This rearrangement joins TRBV6-6 to TRBJ1-2, with D tentatively TRBD1 (5 bases). This CDR3 is 14 amino acids long. The germline V and J ends were trimmed by 7 bases and 2 bases, with 14 bases remaining between them. Germline CDR1 is MNHNY and CDR2 is SVGAGI (reference sequence). CDR3 DNA: TGTGCCAGCATTAAACAGGAGAGGAACTATGGCTACACCTTC. It specifies CASIKQERNYGYTF.

CDR3 bases: TGCGCCAGCTTAGGGGACAGGAACACTGAAGCTTTCTTT. Protein: CASLGDRNTEAFF. The chain employs TRBV10-2 and TRBJ1-1; 7 nucleotides match TRBD1. With V trimmed by 8 bases and J by 1 base, 4 bases remained unmatched. The CDR3 has 13 amino acids. CDR1 is WSHSY, CDR2 SAAADI, per germline.

The V call is TRBV27, the J call TRBJ2-7, with 11 bases fitting TRBD1. V was pared by 5 bases and J by 4 bases, with 10 bases of the junction left unmatched. This CDR3 has 16 residues. Germline assignment: CDR1 MNHEY and CDR2 SMNVEV (reference sequence). CDR3 in amino acids: CASSPPAGTGGYEQYF. The CDR3 nucleotides are TGTGCCAGCAGTCCCCCCGCGGGGACAGGGGGGTACGAGCAGTACTTC.

The V call is TRBV5-6, the J call TRBJ2-1, with D hard to call. The germline V gene has CDR1 SGHDT and CDR2 YYEEEE. The V gene lost 4 bases and the J gene lost 6 bases, with 11 bases spanning the gap. This CDR3 region has 13 residues. This chain's CDR3 is CASSLRVLNEQFF. The DNA of the CDR3 is TGTGCCAGCAGCCTCCGGGTGCTCAATGAGCAGTTCTTC. Full variable domain (missing parts from reference TRBV5-6 and TRBJ2-1): DAGVTQSPTHLIKTRGQQVTLRCSPKSGHDTVSWYQQALGQGPQFIFQYYEEEERQRGNFPDRFSGHQFPNYSSELNVNALLLGDSALYLCASSLRVLNEQFFGPGTRLTVL.

The J gene is TRBJ2-7, the V gene TRBV11-2, with 9 positions matching TRBD1. The CDR3 has 15 residues. Germline assignment: CDR1 SGHAT and CDR2 FQNNGV. The J segment lost 5 bases and the V segment lost 6 bases, leaving 11 bases of the junction unmatched. The CDR3 loop is CASRDLRDRAHEQYF. The CDR3 region has the DNA TGTGCCAGCAGGGACCTAAGGGACAGGGCCCACGAGCAGTACTTC.

This sequence joins TRBV11-2 and TRBJ2-7; tentatively, D is TRBD2 (5 bases). The germline CDR1 and CDR2 sequences are SGHAT and FQNNGV. Trimming shortened V by 0 bases and J by 6 bases, and 9 bases separated the two germline ends. The CDR3 is 13 residues long. CDR3 loop: CASSLDRGLEQYF. DNA for the CDR3: TGTGCCAGCAGCTTAGATCGGGGTCTCGAGCAGTACTTC.

The CDR3 here is CAWDRTGFGGYTF. The CDR3 nucleotides are TGTGCCTGGGATAGGACAGGGTTTGGTGGCTACACCTTC. The rearrangement uses TRBV30 and TRBJ1-2, with TRBD1 identical over 8 bases. Germline V gives CDR1 GTSNPN, CDR2 SVGIG (reference sequence). The CDR3 runs to 13 residues. The trim removed 5 bases at V and 7 bases at J, leaving 9 bases unmatched.

This clone appeared a few times. The chain's CDR3 is CASSLRGSATNEKLFF. The CDR3 bases are TGTGCCAGCAGCCTCCGGGGTAGTGCAACTAATGAAAAACTGTTTTTT. This chain joins TRBV13 and TRBJ1-4; D is uncertain. Deletions cut 5 bases from V and 0 bases from J, with 13 bases between. This CDR3 has 16 amino acids. CDR1 and CDR2 (germline): PRHDT, FYEKMQ (reference sequence).

The chain couples TRBV7-2 to TRBJ2-3, with 14 bases matching TRBD2. CDR3 length: 16 amino acids. V was pared by 5 bases and J by 7 bases, with 8 bases of the junction left unmatched. Germline values: CDR1 SGHTA, CDR2 FQGNSA. CDR3 nucleotides: TGTGCCAGCAGCACCCGACTAGCGGGGGGGCTGTATACGCAGTATTTT. It specifies CASSTRLAGGLYTQYF.

The J gene is TRBJ1-1, the V gene TRBV30; D gene unclear. CDR3 length equals 13 residues. Trimming took 0 bases from V and 6 from J, leaving 11 bases between them. Germline V gene lookup returns CDR1 GTSNPN and CDR2 SVGIG (reference sequence). The CDR3 coding sequence is TGTGCCTGGAGTGTCTCGCTTTGGTCTGAAGCTTTCTTT. Its protein is CAWSVSLWSEAFF.

CDR3 DNA sequence: TGCGCCAGCAGCCACTTAGGGGGTGGGGGGACAGATACGCAGTATTTT. It yields the protein CASSHLGGGGTDTQYF. The chain has TRBV4-1 and TRBJ2-3; D may match TRBD1 or TRBD2 (6 bases each). The CDR3 totals 16 residues. V lost 3 bases, J lost 3 bases, and 16 bases lay in between. The germline V gene has CDR1 MGHRA and CDR2 YSYEKL.

The rearrangement links TRBV14 to TRBJ2-2; the D call may be TRBD1 or TRBD2 (5 bases each). Trimming removed 2 bases from V and 0 bases from J, with 7 bases in between. The CDR3 has 15 amino acids. The V gene's germline CDR1 is SGHDN and CDR2 FVKESK. The DNA for the CDR3 is TGTGCCAGCAGCCAAATGGGGGCGAACACCGGGGAGCTGTTTTTT. Residues: CASSQMGANTGELFF.

This clone was seen more than once but under ten times. The genes are TRBV10-3 and TRBJ1-4; D ambiguous. The CDR3 runs 13 residues. Germline loops: CDR1 ENHRY, CDR2 SYGVKD. Trimming removed 4 bases at V and 1 base at J, with 4 bases between. CDR3 sequence (DNA): TGTGCCATCAGTGGGGGAACTAATGAAAAACTGTTTTTT. Translating it yields CAISGGTNEKLFF.

V usage is TRBV6-1 and J usage is TRBJ2-5; no reliable D call. CDR1 is MNHNS, CDR2 SASEGT, per germline. With 3 bases removed from V and 1 base from J, the gap between germline ends came to 12 bases. The CDR3 is 15 amino acids. The CDR3 DNA reads as TGTGCCAGCAGTGAGGCCGGATGGTCCCAAGAGACCCAGTACTTC. Protein sequence: CASSEAGWSQETQYF.

The V gene is TRBV28, the J gene TRBJ1-2; D is undetermined. The CDR3 consists of 15 residues. Trimming left V 2 bases short and J 3 bases short, with 13 bases between. Germline V gives CDR1 MDHEN, CDR2 SYDVKM. The CDR3 DNA reads TGTGCCAGCAGTTTAATACAGCCCCAGGACTATGGCTACACCTTC. It codes for CASSLIQPQDYGYTF.

V is TRBV27 and J is TRBJ1-1, with D unresolved. The ends were cut back, 4 bases at V and 1 base at J, with 7 bases in the middle. This CDR3 has 13 residues. Germline values: CDR1 MNHEY, CDR2 SMNVEV (reference sequence). The CDR3 spells CASSWRENTEAFF. Written as DNA, the CDR3 is TGTGCCAGCAGTTGGAGGGAGAACACTGAAGCTTTCTTT.

J is TRBJ1-2 and V is TRBV19; D is perhaps TRBD1 (5 bases). This CDR3 contains 17 residues. Germline V lookup: CDR1 LNHDA, CDR2 SQIVND (reference sequence). V lost 6 bases and J 4 bases, leaving 24 bases between the germline ends. The CDR3 nucleotides are TGTGCCAGTAGCCTAGGGCAGGGTTGGAGAGGGTCCTATGGCTACACCTTC. Amino acid sequence: CASSLGQGWRGSYGYTF.

This rearrangement joins TRBV6-1 to TRBJ1-5; possibly TRBD1 for D (6 bases). The V and J ends lost 6 bases and 3 bases respectively, with 15 bases between them. CDR3 length equals 15 residues. Germline V gene lookup returns CDR1 MNHNS and CDR2 SASEGT. CDR3 coding DNA: TGTGCCAGCAGGGGGAGACAGGTCCACAATCAGCCCCAGCATTTT. This codes for CASRGRQVHNQPQHF.

The J gene is TRBJ1-1, the V gene TRBV19; D unresolved. Trimming pared 4 bases from V and 1 base from J, leaving 13 bases between. Germline loops: CDR1 LNHDA, CDR2 SQIVND (reference sequence). CDR3 length: 15 amino acids. The CDR3 protein is CASSKSIPGNTEAFF. The CDR3 nucleotides read TGTGCCAGTAGTAAATCCATTCCTGGGAACACTGAAGCTTTCTTT.

The rearrangement uses TRBV6-5 and TRBJ2-7; D not resolved. Between the trimmed V and J ends, which lost 5 bases and 0 bases, there was a span of 14 bases. The CDR3 runs to 15 residues. Germline CDR1 MNHEY, CDR2 SVGAGI. The CDR3 here is CASSLRPASSYEQYF. The CDR3 DNA reads TGTGCCAGCAGTCTCCGACCCGCGAGCTCCTACGAGCAGTACTTC.

V is TRBV4-1 and J is TRBJ2-3; 8 bases match TRBD2. The germline CDR1 and CDR2 sequences are MGHRA and YSYEKL. The CDR3 spans 16 residues. The ends lost 1 base at V and 4 bases at J; junction bases unmatched: 7. The CDR3: CASSQGVAGLPDTQYF. CDR3 nucleotides: TGCGCCAGCAGCCAAGGGGTAGCGGGGCTTCCAGATACGCAGTATTTT.

This sequence joins TRBV5-1 and TRBJ1-4; 10 nucleotides agree with TRBD1. Germline values: CDR1 SGHRS, CDR2 YFSETQ. The V gene end was trimmed by 3 bases and the J gene end by 6 bases; junction bases not matched to a gene: 2. CDR3 length: 14 amino acids. The CDR3 DNA sequence: TGCGCCAGCAGCTGGGGGACAGGGGATGAAAAACTGTTTTTT. It codes for CASSWGTGDEKLFF.

CDR3 sequence: CASSWGQGANTEAFF. CDR3 in DNA: TGTGCCAGCAGTTGGGGACAGGGGGCGAACACTGAAGCTTTCTTT. The V and J genes are TRBV6-5 and TRBJ1-1; 12 bases match TRBD1. J lost 1 base, V lost 4 bases, and 1 base had no gene match. The CDR3 consists of 15 residues. Germline loops: CDR1 MNHEY, CDR2 SVGAGI.

The gene calls are TRBV9 and TRBJ2-1, with D uncertain. With 4 bases removed from V and 9 bases from J, the gap between germline ends came to 20 bases. The CDR3 sequence is 15 residues long. Germline CDR1 and CDR2: SGDLS and YYNGEE. The CDR3 DNA follows: TGTGCCAGCAGCCCCTTGGCGGTATATGTGAGTGAGCAGTTCTTC. This codes for CASSPLAVYVSEQFF.